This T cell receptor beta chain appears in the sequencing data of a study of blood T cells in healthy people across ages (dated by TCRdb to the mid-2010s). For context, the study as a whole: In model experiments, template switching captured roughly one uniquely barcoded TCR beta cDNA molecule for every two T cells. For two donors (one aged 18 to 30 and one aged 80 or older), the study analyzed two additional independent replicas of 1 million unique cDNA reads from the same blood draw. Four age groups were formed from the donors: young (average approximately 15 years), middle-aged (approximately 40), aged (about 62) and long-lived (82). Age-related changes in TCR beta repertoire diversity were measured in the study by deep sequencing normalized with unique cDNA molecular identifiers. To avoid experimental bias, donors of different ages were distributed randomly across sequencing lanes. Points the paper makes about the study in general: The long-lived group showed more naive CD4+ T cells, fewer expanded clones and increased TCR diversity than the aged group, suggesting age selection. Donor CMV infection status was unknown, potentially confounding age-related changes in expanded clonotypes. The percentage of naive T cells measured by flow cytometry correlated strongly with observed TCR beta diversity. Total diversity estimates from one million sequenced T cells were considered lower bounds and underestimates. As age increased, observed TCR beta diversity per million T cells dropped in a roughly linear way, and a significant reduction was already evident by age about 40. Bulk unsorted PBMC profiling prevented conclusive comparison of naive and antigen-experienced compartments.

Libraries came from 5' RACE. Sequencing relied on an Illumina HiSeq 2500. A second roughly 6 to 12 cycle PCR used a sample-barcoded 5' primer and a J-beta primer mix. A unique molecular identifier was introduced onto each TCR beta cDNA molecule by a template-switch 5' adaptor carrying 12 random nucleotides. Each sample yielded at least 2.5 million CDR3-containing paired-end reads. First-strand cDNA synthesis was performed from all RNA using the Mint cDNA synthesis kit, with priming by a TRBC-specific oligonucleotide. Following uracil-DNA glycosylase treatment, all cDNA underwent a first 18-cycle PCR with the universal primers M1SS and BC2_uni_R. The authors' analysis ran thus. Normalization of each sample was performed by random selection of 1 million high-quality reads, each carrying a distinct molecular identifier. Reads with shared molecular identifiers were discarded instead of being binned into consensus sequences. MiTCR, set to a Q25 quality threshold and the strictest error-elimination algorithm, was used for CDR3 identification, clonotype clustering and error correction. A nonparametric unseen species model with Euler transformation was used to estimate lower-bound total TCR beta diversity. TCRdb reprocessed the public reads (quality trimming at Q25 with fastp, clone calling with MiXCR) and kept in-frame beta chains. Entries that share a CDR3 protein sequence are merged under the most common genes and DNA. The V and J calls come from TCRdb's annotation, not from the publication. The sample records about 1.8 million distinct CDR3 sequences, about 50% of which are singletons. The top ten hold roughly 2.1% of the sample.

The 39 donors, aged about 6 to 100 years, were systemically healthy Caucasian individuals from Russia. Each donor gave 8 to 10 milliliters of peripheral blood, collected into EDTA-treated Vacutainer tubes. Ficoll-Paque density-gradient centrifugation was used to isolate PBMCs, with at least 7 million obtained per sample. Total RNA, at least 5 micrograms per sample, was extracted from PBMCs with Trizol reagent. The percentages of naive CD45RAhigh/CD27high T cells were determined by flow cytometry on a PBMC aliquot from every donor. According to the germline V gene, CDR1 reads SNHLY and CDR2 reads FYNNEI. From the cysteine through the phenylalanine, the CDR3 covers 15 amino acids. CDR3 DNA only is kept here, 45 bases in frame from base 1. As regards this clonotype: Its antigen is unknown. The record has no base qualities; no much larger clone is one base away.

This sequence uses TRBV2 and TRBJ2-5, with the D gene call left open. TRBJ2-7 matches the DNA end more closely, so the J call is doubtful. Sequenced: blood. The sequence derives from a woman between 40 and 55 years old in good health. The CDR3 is CASSEVRTNIYEQYF. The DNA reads TGTGCCAGCAGTGAAGTTCGTACCAACATCTACGAGCAGTACTTC.